The present TCR beta chain was sequenced within a study of Graves' ophthalmopathy and Graves' hyperthyroidism. Amplification of the TCR beta CDR3 regions used RNA transcripts (as template). RT-PCR in the first round used HTBI primers; a second-round multiplex PCR followed. MiXCR was run by TCRdb on the multiplex PCR reads, yielding one entry per CDR3 protein. The table has about 400,000 distinct CDR3 sequences, roughly 15% seen once. The source material was peripheral blood. This sequence was found in a woman between 18 and 29 years old with stable Graves' hyperthyroidism.

The DNA for the CDR3 is TGCGCCAGCAGTCGTGAGGGAACGAACACTGAAGCTTTCTTT. The encoded protein is CASSREGTNTEAFF. The chain uses TRBV5-1 and TRBJ1-1; D not certain. V was pared by 5 bases and J by 1 base, with 12 bases between. CDR3 length: 14 amino acids. Germline assignment: CDR1 SGHRS and CDR2 YFSETQ.